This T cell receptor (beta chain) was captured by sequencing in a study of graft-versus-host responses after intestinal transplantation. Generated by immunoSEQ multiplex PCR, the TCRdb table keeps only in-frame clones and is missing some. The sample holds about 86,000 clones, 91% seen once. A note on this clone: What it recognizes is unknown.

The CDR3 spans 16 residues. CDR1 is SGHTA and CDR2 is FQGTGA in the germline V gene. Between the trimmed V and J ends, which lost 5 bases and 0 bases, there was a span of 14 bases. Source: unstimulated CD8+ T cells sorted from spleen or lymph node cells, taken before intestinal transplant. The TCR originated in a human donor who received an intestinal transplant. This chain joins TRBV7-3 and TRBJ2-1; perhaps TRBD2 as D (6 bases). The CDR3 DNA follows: TGTGCCAGCAGCCCGGGCGGAGGGAGCTCCTACAATGAGCAGTTCTTC. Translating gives CASSPGGGSSYNEQFF.